One and the same sample provided the 3 T cell receptor beta chains below, sequenced in a study of human T cells and chemical hapten exposure. TCRdb processed the 5' RACE reads anew with MiXCR; each CDR3 protein has one entry. The table shows under 150,000 distinct CDR3 sequences, with around a fifth occurring only once. Total RNA extraction was carried out from unfractionated whole blood. All receptors derive from a human donor in good health.

The chain carries TRBV28 and TRBJ2-2; D perhaps matches TRBD2 (5 bases). This CDR3 region has 14 residues. Trimming left V 3 bases short and J 7 bases short, with 12 bases between. Germline V lookup: CDR1 MDHEN, CDR2 SYDVKM. For the CDR3, the DNA is TGTGCCAGCAGTTTTTATCGGGGTAACGGGGAGCTGTTTTTT. Amino acid sequence: CASSFYRGNGELFF.

This clonotype has only one observation. The J gene is TRBJ2-3, the V gene TRBV28; D may match TRBD1 or TRBD2 (5 bases each). Trimming removed 5 bases at V and 6 bases at J, with 21 bases between. The CDR3 covers 16 residues. Germline V gives CDR1 MDHEN, CDR2 SYDVKM. CDR3 nucleotide sequence: TGTGCCAGCAGTCTTAGAGCCCCGGGACCCGGGGATACGCAGTATTTT. It specifies CASSLRAPGPGDTQYF.

This clonotype was recorded at least ten times. The rearrangement uses TRBV18 and TRBJ1-2; D is ambiguous. The V gene lost 3 bases and the J gene lost 7 bases, with 18 bases spanning the gap. CDR1 is KGHSH and CDR2 is LQKENI in the germline V gene. The CDR3 consists of 15 residues. The CDR3 bases are TGTGCCAGCTCACCCGTCCCCGTAGGAACAGCTGGCTACACCTTC. Residues: CASSPVPVGTAGYTF. The whole variable domain, filled in from reference TRBV18 and TRBJ1-2, reads NAGVMQNPRHLVRRRGQEARLRCSPMKGHSHVYWYRQLPEEGLKFMVYLQKENIIDESGMPKERFSAEFPKEGPSILRIQQVVRGDSAAYFCASSPVPVGTAGYTFGSGTRLTVV.